The 7 T cell receptor beta chains below come from one sample, sequenced in a study of shared clonotypes between healthy human individuals. Assay used: immunoSEQ multiplex PCR; TCRdb lists only in-frame clones, some missing. The sample yields about 1 million clones, 65% to 80% seen once. Sequenced sample: memory CD4+ T cells sorted from blood. Documented subset: CD45RA-negative fraction. The receptors originated from a man aged 18 to 30 in good health.

The V gene is TRBV27, the J gene TRBJ2-4; no clear D. This CDR3 is 18 amino acids long. Trimming cost V 0 bases and J 0 bases, with 15 bases left between them. Germline CDR1 reads MNHEY; CDR2 reads SMNVEV (reference sequence). CDR3 in amino acids: CASSLSGTLSLAKNIQYF. Written as DNA, the CDR3 is TGTGCCAGCAGTTTATCCGGAACTCTGAGTCTAGCCAAAAACATTCAGTACTTC.

CDR3 DNA sequence: TGCGCCAGCAGGGCTCGTCCAGCGGGTTACCTAGGGAATGAGCAGTTCTTC. Residues: CASRARPAGYLGNEQFF. The chain couples TRBV10-2 to TRBJ2-1, with a possible D match to TRBD2 (6 bases). The CDR3 runs to 17 residues. Germline V gives CDR1 WSHSY, CDR2 SAAADI. The V and J ends lost 6 bases and 7 bases respectively, with 25 bases between them.

V usage is TRBV7-9 and J usage is TRBJ2-5; 9 bases align to TRBD2. The length of the CDR3 is 16 residues. In germline, CDR1 is SEHNR, CDR2 FQNEAQ (reference sequence). V lost 1 base to trimming and J lost 2 bases; unmatched junction nucleotides: 5. This chain's CDR3 is CASSLVVLAGQETQYF. In DNA, the CDR3 is TGTGCCAGCAGCTTAGTAGTCCTAGCGGGGCAAGAGACCCAGTACTTC.

This sequence joins TRBV18 and TRBJ1-1; 7 nucleotides match TRBD1. V lost 5 bases, J lost 4 bases, and 4 bases stayed unmatched. CDR3 length: 13 residues. Germline V gene sequence: CDR1 KGHSH, CDR2 LQKENI. CDR3 in DNA: TGTGCCAGCTCAGGAGCAGGGGGCACTGAAGCTTTCTTT. It yields the protein CASSGAGGTEAFF.

This chain connects TRBV5-6 to TRBJ2-3, with TRBD2 matching 11 bases. Germline lookup yields CDR1 SGHDT and CDR2 YYEEEE. The CDR3 is made up of 16 amino acids. J lost 0 bases, V lost 1 base, and 1 base had no gene match. CDR3 sequence reads: CASSLLAGGSTDTQYF. The DNA for the CDR3 is TGTGCCAGCAGCTTGCTAGCGGGGGGTAGCACAGATACGCAGTATTTT.

J is TRBJ2-3 and V is TRBV27; 7 bases match TRBD1. Germline V gene sequence: CDR1 MNHEY, CDR2 SMNVEV (reference sequence). The CDR3 sequence is 14 residues long. V gave up 6 bases and J gave up 0 bases; unmatched junction bases: 3. The CDR3 nucleotides read TGTGCCAGCAGGACAGGGCTAAGCACAGATACGCAGTATTTT. The encoded protein is CASRTGLSTDTQYF.

This chain uses TRBV6-5 with TRBJ2-2; D is perhaps TRBD2 (7 bases). This CDR3 is built from 13 residues. Germline V lookup: CDR1 MNHEY, CDR2 SVGAGI. Trimming pared 9 bases from V and 7 bases from J, leaving 15 bases between. CDR3 sequence: CASRGGFGGELFF. The CDR3, as DNA: TGTGCCAGTCGCGGGGGCTTTGGCGGGGAGCTGTTTTTT.